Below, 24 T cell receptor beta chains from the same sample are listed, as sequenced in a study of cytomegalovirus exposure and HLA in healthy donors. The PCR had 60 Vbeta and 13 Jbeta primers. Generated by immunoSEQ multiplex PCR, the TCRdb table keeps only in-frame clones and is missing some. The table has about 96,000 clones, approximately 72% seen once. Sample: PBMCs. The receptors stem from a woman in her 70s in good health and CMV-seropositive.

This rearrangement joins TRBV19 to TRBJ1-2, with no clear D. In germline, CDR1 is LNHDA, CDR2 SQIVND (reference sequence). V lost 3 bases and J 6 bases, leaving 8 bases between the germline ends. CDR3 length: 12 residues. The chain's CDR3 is CASSIRRDGYTF. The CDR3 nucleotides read TGTGCCAGTAGTATCAGGCGGGATGGCTACACCTTC.

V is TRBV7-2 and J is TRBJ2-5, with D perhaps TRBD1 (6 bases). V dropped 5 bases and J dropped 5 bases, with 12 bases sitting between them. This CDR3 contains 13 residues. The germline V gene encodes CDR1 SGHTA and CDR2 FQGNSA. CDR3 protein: CASSQQGMETQYF. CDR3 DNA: TGTGCCAGCAGCCAACAGGGTATGGAGACCCAGTACTTC. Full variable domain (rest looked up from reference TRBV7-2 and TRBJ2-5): GAGVSQSPSNKVTEKGKDVELRCDPISGHTALYWYRQSLGQGLEFLIYFQGNSAPDKSGLPSDRFSAERTGGSVSTLTIQRTQQEDSAVYLCASSQQGMETQYFGPGTRLLVL.

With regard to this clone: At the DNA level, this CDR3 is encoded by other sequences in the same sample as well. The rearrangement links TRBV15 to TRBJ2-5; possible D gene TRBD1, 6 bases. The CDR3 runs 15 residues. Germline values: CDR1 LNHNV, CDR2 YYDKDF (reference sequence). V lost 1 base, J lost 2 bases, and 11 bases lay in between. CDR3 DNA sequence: TGTGCCACCAGCAGAGGGGGGCAGGGACAAGAGACCCAGTACTTC. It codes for CATSRGGQGQETQYF.

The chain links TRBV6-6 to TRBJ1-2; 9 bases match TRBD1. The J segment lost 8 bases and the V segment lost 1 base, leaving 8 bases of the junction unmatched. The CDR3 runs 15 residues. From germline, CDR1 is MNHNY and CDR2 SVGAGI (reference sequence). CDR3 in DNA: TGTGCCAGCAGTTACTACGGACAGGGGTTTTTCGGCTACACCTTC. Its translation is CASSYYGQGFFGYTF.

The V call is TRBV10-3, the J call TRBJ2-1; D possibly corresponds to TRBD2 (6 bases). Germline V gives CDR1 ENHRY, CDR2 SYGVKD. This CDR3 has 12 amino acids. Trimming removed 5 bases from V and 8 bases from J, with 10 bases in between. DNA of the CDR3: TGTGCCATCAGTTTGACTAGAGATGAGCAGTTCTTC. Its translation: CAISLTRDEQFF.

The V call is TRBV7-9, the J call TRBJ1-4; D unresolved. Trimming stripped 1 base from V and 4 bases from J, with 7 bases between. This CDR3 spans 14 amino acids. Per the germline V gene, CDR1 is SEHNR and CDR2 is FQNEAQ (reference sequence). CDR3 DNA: TGTGCCAGCAGCTTAGGTGGGAGTAATGAAAAACTGTTTTTT. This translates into CASSLGGSNEKLFF. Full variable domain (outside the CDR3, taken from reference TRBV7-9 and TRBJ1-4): DTGVSQNPRHKITKRGQNVTFRCDPISEHNRLYWYRQTLGQGPEFLTYFQNEAQLEKSRLLSDRFSAERPKGSFSTLEIQRTEQGDSAMYLCASSLGGSNEKLFFGSGTQLSVL.

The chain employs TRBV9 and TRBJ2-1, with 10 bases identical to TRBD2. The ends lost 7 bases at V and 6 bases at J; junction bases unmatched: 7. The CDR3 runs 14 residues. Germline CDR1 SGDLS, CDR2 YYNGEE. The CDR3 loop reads CASEGLAGVNEQFF. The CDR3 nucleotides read TGTGCCAGCGAGGGGCTAGCGGGAGTCAATGAGCAGTTCTTC.

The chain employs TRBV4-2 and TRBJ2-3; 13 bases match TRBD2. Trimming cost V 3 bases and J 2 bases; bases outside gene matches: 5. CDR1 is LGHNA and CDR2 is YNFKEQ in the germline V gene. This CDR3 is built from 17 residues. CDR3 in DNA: TGTGCCAGCAGCCACCACGGGACTAGCGGGGACACAGATACGCAGTATTTT. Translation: CASSHHGTSGDTDTQYF.

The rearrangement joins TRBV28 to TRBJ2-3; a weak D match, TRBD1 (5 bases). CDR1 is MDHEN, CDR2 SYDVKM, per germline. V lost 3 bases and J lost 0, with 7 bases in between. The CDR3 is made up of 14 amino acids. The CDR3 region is CASSLAGSTDTQYF. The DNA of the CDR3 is TGTGCCAGCAGTTTGGCAGGGAGCACAGATACGCAGTATTTT.

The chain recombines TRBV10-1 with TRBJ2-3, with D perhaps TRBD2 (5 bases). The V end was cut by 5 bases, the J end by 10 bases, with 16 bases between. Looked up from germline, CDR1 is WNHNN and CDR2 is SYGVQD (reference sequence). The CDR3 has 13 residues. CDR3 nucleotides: TGCGCCAGCAGTTCCAAACCCTCAGCGGCGCAGTATTTT. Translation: CASSSKPSAAQYF.

The CDR3 is CASSLAIRSGTGGDEQYF. CDR3 DNA sequence: TGTGCCAGCAGCTTAGCCATAAGGTCAGGGACAGGGGGCGACGAGCAGTACTTC. V and J are TRBV7-2 and TRBJ2-7, with 12 nucleotides matching TRBD1. The CDR3 is 18 residues long. The germline gives CDR1 SGHTA, CDR2 FQGNSA. V lost 0 bases and J lost 5; bases outside the gene matches: 11.

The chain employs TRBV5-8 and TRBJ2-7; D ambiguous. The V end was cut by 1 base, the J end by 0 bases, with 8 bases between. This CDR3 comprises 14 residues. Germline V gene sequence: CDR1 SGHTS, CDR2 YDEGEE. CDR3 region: CASSLTRSSYEQYF. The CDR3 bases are TGTGCCAGCAGCTTGACGAGGAGCTCCTACGAGCAGTACTTC. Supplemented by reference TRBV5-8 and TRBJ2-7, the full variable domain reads EAGVTQSPTHLIKTRGQQATLRCSPISGHTSVYWYQQALGLGLQFLLWYDEGEERNRGNFPPRFSGRQFPNYSSELNVNALELEDSALYLCASSLTRSSYEQYFGPGTRLTVT.

The CDR3 loop is CASRGRVAQETQYF. In DNA form, the CDR3 reads TGTGCCAGCAGGGGGAGAGTTGCTCAAGAGACCCAGTACTTC. The rearrangement joins TRBV6-1 to TRBJ2-5; maybe TRBD2 (5 bases). Germline CDR1 MNHNS, CDR2 SASEGT. The CDR3 runs 14 residues. Trimming took off 6 bases at V and 2 bases at J, with 13 bases between the two ends.

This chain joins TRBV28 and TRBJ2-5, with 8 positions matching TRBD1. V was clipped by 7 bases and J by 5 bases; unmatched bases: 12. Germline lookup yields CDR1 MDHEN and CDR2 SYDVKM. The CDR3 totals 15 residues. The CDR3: CASTPRTGWGETQYF. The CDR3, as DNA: TGTGCCAGCACTCCCCGGACAGGGTGGGGGGAGACCCAGTACTTC.

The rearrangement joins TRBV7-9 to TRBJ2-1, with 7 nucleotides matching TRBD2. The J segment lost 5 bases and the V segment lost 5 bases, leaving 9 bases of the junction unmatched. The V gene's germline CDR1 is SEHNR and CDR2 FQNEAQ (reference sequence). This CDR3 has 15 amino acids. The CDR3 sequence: CASSVGLAADNEQFF. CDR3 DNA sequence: TGTGCCAGCAGCGTCGGGCTAGCGGCGGACAATGAGCAGTTCTTC.

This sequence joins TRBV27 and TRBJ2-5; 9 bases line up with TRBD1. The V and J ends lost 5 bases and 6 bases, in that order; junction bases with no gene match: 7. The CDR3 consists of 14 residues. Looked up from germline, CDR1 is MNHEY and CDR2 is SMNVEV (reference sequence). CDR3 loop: CASSPGTGTKTQYF. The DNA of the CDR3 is TGTGCCAGCAGTCCCGGGACAGGGACAAAGACCCAGTACTTC.

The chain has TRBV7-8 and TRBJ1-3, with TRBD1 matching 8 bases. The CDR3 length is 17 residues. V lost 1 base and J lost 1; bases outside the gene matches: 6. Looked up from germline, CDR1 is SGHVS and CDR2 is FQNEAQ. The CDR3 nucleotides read TGTGCCAGCAGCTTAGATGAAACAGGGGGGTCTGGAAACACCATATATTTT. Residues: CASSLDETGGSGNTIYF.

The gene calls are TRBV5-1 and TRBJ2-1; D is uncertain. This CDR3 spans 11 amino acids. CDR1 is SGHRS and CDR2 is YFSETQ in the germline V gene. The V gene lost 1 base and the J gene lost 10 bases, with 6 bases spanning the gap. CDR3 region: CASSLYREQFF. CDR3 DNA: TGCGCCAGCAGCTTGTACCGGGAGCAGTTCTTC.

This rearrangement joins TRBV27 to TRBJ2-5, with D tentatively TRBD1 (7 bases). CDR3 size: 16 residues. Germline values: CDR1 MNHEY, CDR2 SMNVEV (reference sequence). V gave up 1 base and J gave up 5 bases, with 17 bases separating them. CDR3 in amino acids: CASSLLNRGGRETQYF. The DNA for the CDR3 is TGTGCCAGCAGTTTATTAAACAGGGGAGGTCGGGAGACCCAGTACTTC.

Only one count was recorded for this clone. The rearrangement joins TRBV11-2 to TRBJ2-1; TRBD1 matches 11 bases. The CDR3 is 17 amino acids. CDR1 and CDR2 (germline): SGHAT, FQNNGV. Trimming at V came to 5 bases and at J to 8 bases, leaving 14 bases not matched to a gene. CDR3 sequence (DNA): TGTGCCAGCAGCCCATATCCCGGACAGGGGGCATTCGATGAGCAGTTCTTC. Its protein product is CASSPYPGQGAFDEQFF.

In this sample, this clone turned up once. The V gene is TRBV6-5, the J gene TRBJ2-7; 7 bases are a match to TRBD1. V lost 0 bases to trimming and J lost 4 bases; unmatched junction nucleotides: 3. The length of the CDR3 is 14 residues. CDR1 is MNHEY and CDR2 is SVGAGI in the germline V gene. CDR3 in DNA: TGTGCCAGCAGTTACTCGTTGGACAGGTACGAGCAGTACTTC. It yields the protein CASSYSLDRYEQYF.

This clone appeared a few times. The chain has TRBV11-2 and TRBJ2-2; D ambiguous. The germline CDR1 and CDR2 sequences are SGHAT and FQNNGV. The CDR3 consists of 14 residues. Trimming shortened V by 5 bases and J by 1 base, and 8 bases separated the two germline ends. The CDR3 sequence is CASSRQENTGELFF. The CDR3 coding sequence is TGTGCCAGCAGCCGCCAGGAGAACACCGGGGAGCTGTTTTTT.

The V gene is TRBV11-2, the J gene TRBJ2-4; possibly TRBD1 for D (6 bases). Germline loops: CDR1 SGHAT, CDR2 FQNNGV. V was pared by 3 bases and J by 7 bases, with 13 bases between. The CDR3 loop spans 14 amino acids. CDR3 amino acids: CASSFSQGLNIQYF. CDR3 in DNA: TGTGCCAGCAGCTTTTCCCAGGGGCTCAACATTCAGTACTTC.

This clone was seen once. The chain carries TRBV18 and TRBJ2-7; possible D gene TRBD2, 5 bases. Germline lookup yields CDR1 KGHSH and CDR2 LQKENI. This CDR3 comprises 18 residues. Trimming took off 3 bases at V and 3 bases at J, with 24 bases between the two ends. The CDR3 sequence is CASSPVLGSSQGYYEQYF. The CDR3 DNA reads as TGTGCCAGCTCACCCGTATTAGGGAGTAGTCAAGGGTACTACGAGCAGTACTTC.